The 2 T cell receptor beta chains reported below all come from one sample, sequenced in a study of T-cell reconstitution after alpha-beta-depleted transplantation in children (dated by TCRdb to about 2016). Library construction relied on PCR. These reads were obtained on an Illumina HiSeq 2500. Molecular barcoding was employed in the preparation of TCR libraries, with unique molecular identifiers being used to normalize TCRbeta repertoire quantification. Using fastp at Q25 and MiXCR, TCRdb reprocessed the public reads and kept productive beta chains. Each record represents a unique CDR3 protein, reported with the most common genes and DNA among its rows. Recorded for this sample are about 360,000 distinct CDR3 sequences; about 14% of them occurred a single time. The ten biggest clones cover over 3.5% of the sample. Here the sequenced sample was PBMCs, taken from the stem cell graft. Receptors originate from a human donor who donated a stem cell graft to a child with Fanconi anemia.

In this sample, this clonotype turned up many times. The V gene is TRBV9, the J gene TRBJ2-3; the D is unclear. The V gene lost 5 bases and the J gene lost 1 base, with 17 bases spanning the gap. The CDR3 length is 16 residues. CDR1 is SGDLS, CDR2 YYNGEE, per germline. The CDR3 sequence is CASSDDALAGTDTQYF. The CDR3 DNA is TGTGCCAGCAGTGACGATGCACTGGCGGGCACAGATACGCAGTATTTT.

This clonotype was recorded at least ten times. V usage is TRBV5-1 and J usage is TRBJ1-2, with 11 bases aligning to TRBD1. Looked up from germline, CDR1 is SGHRS and CDR2 is YFSETQ. The CDR3 covers 14 residues. V lost 4 bases to trimming and J lost 10 bases; unmatched junction nucleotides: 9. The CDR3 region is CASSRIGTGGDYTF. The CDR3 nucleotides are TGCGCCAGCAGCCGAATTGGGACAGGGGGGGACTACACCTTC.